This TCR beta chain was observed in a study of control samples from healthy donors and cancer patients. CDR3 size: 15 residues. Per germline, CDR1 SGHNT and CDR2 YYREEE (reference sequence). The junction had 9 bases not matched to a gene; V was cut back by 9 bases and J by 2 bases. TCRdb's copy holds only in-frame clones and misses some; the assay was immunoSEQ multiplex PCR. The sample contains fewer than 90,000 clones, roughly 89% of which appear only once. The chain is built from TRBV5-4 and TRBJ2-2; 8 bases are shared with TRBD2. Material: PBMCs. The receptor's source is a woman aged 55-70 years with head and neck cancer. Written as DNA, the CDR3 is TGTGCCATAGGTATTGCGGGAGGTAACACCGGGGAGCTGTTTTTT. Protein product: CAIGIAGGNTGELFF. The variable domain in full, completed from reference TRBV5-4 and TRBJ2-2, reads ETGVTQSPTHLIKTRGQQVTLRCSSQSGHNTVSWYQQALGQGPQFIFQYYREEENGRGNFPPRFSGLQFPNYSSELNVNALELDDSALYLCAIGIAGGNTGELFFGEGSRLTVL.